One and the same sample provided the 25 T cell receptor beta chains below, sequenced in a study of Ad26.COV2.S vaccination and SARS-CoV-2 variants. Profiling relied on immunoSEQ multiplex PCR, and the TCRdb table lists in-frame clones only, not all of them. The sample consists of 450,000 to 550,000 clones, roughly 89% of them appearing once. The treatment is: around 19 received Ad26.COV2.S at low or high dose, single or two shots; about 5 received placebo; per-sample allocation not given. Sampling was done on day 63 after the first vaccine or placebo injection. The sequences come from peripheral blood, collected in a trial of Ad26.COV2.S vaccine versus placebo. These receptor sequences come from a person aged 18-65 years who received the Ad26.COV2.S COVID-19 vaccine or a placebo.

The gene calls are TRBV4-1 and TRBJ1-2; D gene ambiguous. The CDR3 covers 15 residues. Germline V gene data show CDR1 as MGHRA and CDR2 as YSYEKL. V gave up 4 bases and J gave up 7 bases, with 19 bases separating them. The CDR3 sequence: CASSRTARIEAGYTF. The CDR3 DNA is TGCGCCAGCAGCCGAACCGCCAGGATTGAAGCTGGCTACACCTTC.

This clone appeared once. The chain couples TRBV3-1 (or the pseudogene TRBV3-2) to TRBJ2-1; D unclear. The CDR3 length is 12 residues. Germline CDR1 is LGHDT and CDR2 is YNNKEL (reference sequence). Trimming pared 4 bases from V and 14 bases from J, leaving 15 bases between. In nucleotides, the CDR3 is TGTGCCAGCAGCCCTACGATGGGGTCCGAGTTCTTC. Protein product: CASSPTMGSEFF.

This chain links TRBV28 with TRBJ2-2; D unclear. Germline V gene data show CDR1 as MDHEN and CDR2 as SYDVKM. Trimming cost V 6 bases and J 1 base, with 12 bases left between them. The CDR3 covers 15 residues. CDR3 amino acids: CASRTGSVNTGELFF. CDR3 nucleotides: TGTGCCAGCAGAACCGGGTCCGTGAACACCGGGGAGCTGTTTTTT.

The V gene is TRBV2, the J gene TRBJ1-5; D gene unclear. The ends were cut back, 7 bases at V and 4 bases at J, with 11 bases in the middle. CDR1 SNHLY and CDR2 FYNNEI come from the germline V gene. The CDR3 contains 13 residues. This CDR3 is CASNMDLNQPQHF. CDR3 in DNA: TGTGCCAGCAATATGGACTTAAATCAGCCCCAGCATTTT.

The CDR3 nucleotides are TGTGCCAGCAGTGAATACAGAGATGCTTATGGCTACACCTTC. The encoded protein is CASSEYRDAYGYTF. The rearrangement joins TRBV6-1 to TRBJ1-2; D not certain. The length of the CDR3 is 14 residues. The V and J ends lost 2 bases and 5 bases respectively, with 12 bases between them. CDR1 MNHNS and CDR2 SASEGT come from the germline V gene.

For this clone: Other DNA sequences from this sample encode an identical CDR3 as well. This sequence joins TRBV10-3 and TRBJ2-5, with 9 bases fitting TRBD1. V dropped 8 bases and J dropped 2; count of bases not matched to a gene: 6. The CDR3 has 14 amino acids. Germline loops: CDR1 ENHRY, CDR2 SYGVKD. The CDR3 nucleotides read TGTGCCATCCGGGCCGGGACAGGGCAAGAGACCCAGTACTTC. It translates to CAIRAGTGQETQYF.

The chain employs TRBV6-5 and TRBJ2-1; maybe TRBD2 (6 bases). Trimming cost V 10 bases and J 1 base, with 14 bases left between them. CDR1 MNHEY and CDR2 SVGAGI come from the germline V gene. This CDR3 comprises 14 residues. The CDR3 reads CATGLPKSYNEQFF. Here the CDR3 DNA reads TGTGCCACGGGACTCCCAAAATCCTACAATGAGCAGTTCTTC.

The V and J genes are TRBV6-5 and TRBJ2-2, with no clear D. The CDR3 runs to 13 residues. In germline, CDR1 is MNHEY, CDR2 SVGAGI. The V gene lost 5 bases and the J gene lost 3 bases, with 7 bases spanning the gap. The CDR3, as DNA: TGTGCCAGCAGTCTCCAGTACACCGGGGAGCTGTTTTTT. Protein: CASSLQYTGELFF.

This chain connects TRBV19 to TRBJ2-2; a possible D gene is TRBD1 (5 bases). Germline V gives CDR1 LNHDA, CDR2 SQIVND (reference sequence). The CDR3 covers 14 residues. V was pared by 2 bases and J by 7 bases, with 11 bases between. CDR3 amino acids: CASSITGWDGELFF. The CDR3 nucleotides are TGTGCCAGTAGTATAACAGGCTGGGACGGGGAGCTGTTTTTT. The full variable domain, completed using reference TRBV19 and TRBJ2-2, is DGGITQSPKYLFRKEGQNVTLSCEQNLNHDAMYWYRQDPGQGLRLIYYSQIVNDFQKGDIAEGYSVSREKKESFPLTVTSAQKNPTAFYLCASSITGWDGELFFGEGSRLTVL.

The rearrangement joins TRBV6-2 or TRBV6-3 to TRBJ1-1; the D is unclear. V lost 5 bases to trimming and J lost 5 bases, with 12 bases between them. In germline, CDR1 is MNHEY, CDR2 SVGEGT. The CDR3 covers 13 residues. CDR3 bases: TGTGCCAGCAGTCCGGCCTGGTGGACTGAAGCTTTCTTT. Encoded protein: CASSPAWWTEAFF.

The DNA of the CDR3 is TGTGCCAGCAGCGTAGCGACGGGGGGATGGACAGATACGCAGTATTTT. Translating it yields CASSVATGGWTDTQYF. The rearrangement links TRBV9 to TRBJ2-3; 7 nucleotides agree with TRBD2. The CDR3 spans 16 residues. CDR1 SGDLS and CDR2 YYNGEE come from the germline V gene. Trimming cost V 0 bases and J 3 bases; bases outside gene matches: 7.

CDR3 loop: CASSFPSGGLNNEQFF. Here the CDR3 DNA reads TGCGCCAGCAGCTTTCCTAGCGGGGGATTAAACAATGAGCAGTTCTTC. V is TRBV5-1 and J is TRBJ2-1; 10 nucleotides agree with TRBD2. This CDR3 spans 16 amino acids. Trimming took 2 bases from V and 5 from J; bases not matched to a gene: 7. Germline V CDR1 and CDR2: SGHRS, YFSETQ.

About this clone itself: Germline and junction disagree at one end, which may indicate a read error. The CDR3 loop is CASSQYRGLEIQYF. For the CDR3, the DNA is TGTGCCAGCAGCCAATACAGGGGGCTGGAGATCCAGTACTTC. The V and J genes are TRBV7-2 and TRBJ2-5, with TRBD1 matching over 9 bases. The CDR3 is 14 residues long. Per the germline V gene, CDR1 is SGHTA and CDR2 is FQGNSA.

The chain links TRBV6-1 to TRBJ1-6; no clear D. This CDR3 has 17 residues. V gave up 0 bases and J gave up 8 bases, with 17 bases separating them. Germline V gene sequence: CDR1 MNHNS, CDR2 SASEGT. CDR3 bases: TGTGCCAGCAGTGAAGCGGGGAGCTCTAGCTGGTATTCACCCCTCCACTTT. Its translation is CASSEAGSSSWYSPLHF.

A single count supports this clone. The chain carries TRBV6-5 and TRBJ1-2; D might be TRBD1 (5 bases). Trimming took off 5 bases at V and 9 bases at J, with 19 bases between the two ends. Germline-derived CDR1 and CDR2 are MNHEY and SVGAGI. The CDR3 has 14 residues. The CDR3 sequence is CASSPRSSGDRYTF. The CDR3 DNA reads TGTGCCAGCAGTCCCCGGAGTTCGGGGGATCGCTACACCTTC.

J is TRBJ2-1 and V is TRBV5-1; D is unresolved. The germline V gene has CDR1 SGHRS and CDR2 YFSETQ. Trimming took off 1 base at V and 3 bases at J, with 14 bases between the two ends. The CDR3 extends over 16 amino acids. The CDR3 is CASSLNSIGYYNEQFF. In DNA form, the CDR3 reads TGCGCCAGCAGCTTGAATAGCATAGGGTACTACAATGAGCAGTTCTTC.

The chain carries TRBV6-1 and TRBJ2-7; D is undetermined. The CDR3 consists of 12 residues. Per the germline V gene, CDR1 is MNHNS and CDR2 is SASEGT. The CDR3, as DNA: TGTGCCAGCAGTGAATGGCCGGGCCAAGCCCTCGTC. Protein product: CASSEWPGQALV.

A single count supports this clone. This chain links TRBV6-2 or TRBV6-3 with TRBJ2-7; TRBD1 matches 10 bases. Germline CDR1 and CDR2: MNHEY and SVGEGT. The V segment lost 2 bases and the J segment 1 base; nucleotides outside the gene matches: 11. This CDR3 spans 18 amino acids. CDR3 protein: CASSYATGGVGWSYEQYF. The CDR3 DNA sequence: TGTGCCAGCAGTTACGCGACAGGGGGCGTGGGCTGGTCCTACGAGCAGTACTTC.

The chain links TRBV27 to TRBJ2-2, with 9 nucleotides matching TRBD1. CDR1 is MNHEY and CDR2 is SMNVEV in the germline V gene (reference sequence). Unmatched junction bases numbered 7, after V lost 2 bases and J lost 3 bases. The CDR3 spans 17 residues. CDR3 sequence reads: CASSLVYDRGYTGELFF. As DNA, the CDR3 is TGTGCCAGCAGTTTAGTTTATGACAGGGGGTACACCGGGGAGCTGTTTTTT.

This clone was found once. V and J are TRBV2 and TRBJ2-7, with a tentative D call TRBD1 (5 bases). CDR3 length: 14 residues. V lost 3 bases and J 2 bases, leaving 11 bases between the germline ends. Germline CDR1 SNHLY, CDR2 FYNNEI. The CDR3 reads CASSDQGRPYEQYF. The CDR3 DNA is TGTGCCAGCAGTGATCAGGGAAGGCCCTACGAGCAGTACTTC.

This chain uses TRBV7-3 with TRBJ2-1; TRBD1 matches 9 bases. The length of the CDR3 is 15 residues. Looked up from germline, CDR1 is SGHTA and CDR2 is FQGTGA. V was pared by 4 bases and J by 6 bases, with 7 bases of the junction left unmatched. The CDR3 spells CASSSGQGRGNEQFF. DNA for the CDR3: TGTGCCAGCAGCTCGGGACAGGGAAGGGGCAATGAGCAGTTCTTC. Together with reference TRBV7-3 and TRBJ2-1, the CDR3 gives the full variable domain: GAGVSQTPSNKVTEKGKYVELRCDPISGHTALYWYRQSLGQGPEFLIYFQGTGAADDSGLPNDRFFAVRPEGSVSTLKIQRTERGDSAVYLCASSSGQGRGNEQFFGPGTRLTVL.

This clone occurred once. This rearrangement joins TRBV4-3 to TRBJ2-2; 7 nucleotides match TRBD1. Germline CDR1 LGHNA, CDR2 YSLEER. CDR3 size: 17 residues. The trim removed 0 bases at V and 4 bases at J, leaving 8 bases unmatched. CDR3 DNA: TGCGCCAGCAGCCAAGATCTTCCAGGGGGAGTCACCGGGGAGCTGTTTTTT. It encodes CASSQDLPGGVTGELFF.

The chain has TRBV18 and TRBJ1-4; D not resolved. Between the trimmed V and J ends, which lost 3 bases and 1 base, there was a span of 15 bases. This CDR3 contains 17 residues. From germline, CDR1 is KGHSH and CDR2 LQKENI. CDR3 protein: CASSPGIGLLTNEKLFF. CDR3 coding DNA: TGTGCCAGCTCACCCGGTATCGGGCTGCTAACTAATGAAAAACTGTTTTTT.

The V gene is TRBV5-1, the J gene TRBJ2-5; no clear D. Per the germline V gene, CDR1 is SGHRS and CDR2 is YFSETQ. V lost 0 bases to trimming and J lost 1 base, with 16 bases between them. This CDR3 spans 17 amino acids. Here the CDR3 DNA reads TGCGCCAGCAGCTTGGGAGAGAGACACCGGACCCAAGAGACCCAGTACTTC. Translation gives CASSLGERHRTQETQYF. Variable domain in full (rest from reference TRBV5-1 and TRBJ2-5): KAGVTQTPRYLIKTRGQQVTLSCSPISGHRSVSWYQQTPGQGLQFLFEYFSETQRNKGNFPGRFSGRQFSNSRSEMNVSTLELGDSALYLCASSLGERHRTQETQYFGPGTRLLVL.

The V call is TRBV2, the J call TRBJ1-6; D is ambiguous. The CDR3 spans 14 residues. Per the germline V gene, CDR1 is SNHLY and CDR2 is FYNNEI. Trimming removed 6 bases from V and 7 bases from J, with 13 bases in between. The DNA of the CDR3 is TGTGCCAGCAGCCCTGACTTATACAATTCACCCCTCCACTTT. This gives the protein CASSPDLYNSPLHF.